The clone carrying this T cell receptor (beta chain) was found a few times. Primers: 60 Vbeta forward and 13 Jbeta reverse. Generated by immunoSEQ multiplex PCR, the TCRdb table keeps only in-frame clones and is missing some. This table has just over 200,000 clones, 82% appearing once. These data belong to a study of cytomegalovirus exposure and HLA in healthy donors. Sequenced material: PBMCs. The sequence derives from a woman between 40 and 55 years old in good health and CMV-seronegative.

The DNA for the CDR3 is TGTGCCAGCAGTTTAGAAGCGGATCCTAGCACAGATACGCAGTATTTT. It is translated as CASSLEADPSTDTQYF. The chain recombines TRBV27 with TRBJ2-3; TRBD2 might be the D (5 bases). V lost 2 bases to trimming and J lost 0 bases, with 12 bases between them. The length of the CDR3 is 16 residues. CDR1 MNHEY and CDR2 SMNVEV come from the germline V gene (reference sequence).